A selection of T cell receptor beta chains follows, all from one sample in a study of shared clonotypes between healthy human individuals. The data were produced by immunoSEQ multiplex PCR, yet TCRdb's version contains in-frame clones alone and is incomplete. This sample has millions of clones, with 85% to 95% found just once. Sample: naive CD4+ T cells sorted from blood. All receptors come from a man aged 18 to 35 in good health. Each CDR3 is given with its conserved first and last residue. D genes are given only for firm matches. Size is omitted from some rows. Given values are once, few, many or a class for expanded clones.

NA TRBJ1-1 TRBV19 TRBD1 TGTGCCAGTAGTAGGGCCTCCGGGACAGGGAACACTGAAGCTTTCTTT CASSRASGTGNTEAFF
NA TRBJ2-7 TRBV6-5 NA TGTGCCAGCAGTTACGGCCTAGCGACCGAGCAGTACTTC CASSYGLATEQYF
few TRBJ2-5 TRBV7-8 NA TGTGCCAGCAGCATGCGAGGGGGAGGTTTGGAGACCCAGTACTTC CASSMRGGGLETQYF
NA TRBJ1-1 TRBV6-1 NA TGTGCCAGCAGTGAGCTTCCGGGGTCTGAAGCTTTCTTT CASSELPGSEAFF
NA TRBJ2-6 TRBV27 NA TGTGCCAGCTCACAGAGCTCTGGGGCCAACGTCCTGACTTTC CASSQSSGANVLTF
NA TRBJ2-3 TRBV7-9 TRBD2 TGTGCCAGCAGTTACCCCCCTAGCGGGAGGTCTGATACGCAGTATTTT CASSYPPSGRSDTQYF
NA TRBJ2-1 TRBV5-1 NA TGCGCCAGCAGCTCCGTACAGGGTTTTAATGAGCAGTTCTTC CASSSVQGFNEQFF
NA TRBJ2-2 TRBV18 TRBD1 TGTGCCACCCTCGGGTCAGGGGGCAACACCGGGGAGCTGTTTTTT CATLGSGGNTGELFF
NA TRBJ2-2 TRBV7-3 NA TGTGCCAGCAGGCTAGGAGGGGAGAACACCGGGGAGCTGTTTTTT CASRLGGENTGELFF
NA TRBJ1-2 TRBV5-1 NA TGCGCCAGCAGCTTGATCACAAACAAGAACTATGGCTACACCTTC CASSLITNKNYGYTF
NA TRBJ1-6 TRBV9 NA TGTGCCAGCAGCGCTACAGGGTTTAACTCACCCCTCCACTTT CASSATGFNSPLHF
NA TRBJ2-5 TRBV30 NA TGTGCCTGGAGTGTCTCAGGGCTAAAGGGGGGGACCCAGTACTTC CAWSVSGLKGGTQYF
NA TRBJ1-1 TRBV30 NA TGTGCCTGGAGTGAACTCTCTGAAGCTTTCTTT CAWSELSEAFF
NA TRBJ1-2 TRBV6-1 NA TGTGCCAGCAGTGCCACGCCCGGACAGACCTATGGCTACACCTTC CASSATPGQTYGYTF
NA TRBJ2-2 TRBV4-1 NA TGCGCCAGCAGCACCACCCAAAGGGCGAACACCGGGGAGCTGTTTTTT CASSTTQRANTGELFF
NA TRBJ1-2 TRBV28 NA TGTGCCAGCAGTTTCAGGGCCCTTGGCTACACCTTC CASSFRALGYTF
once TRBJ2-1 TRBV7-8 NA TGTGCCAGCAGCTTAGTTGACAGTGGCAATGAGCAGTTCTTC CASSLVDSGNEQFF
NA TRBJ2-7 TRBV19 NA TGTGCCAGTATAGACAGCAATTCCTACGAGCAGTACTTC CASIDSNSYEQYF
NA TRBJ2-7 TRBV5-6 TRBD2 TGTGCCAGCAGCTGGGGCACTAGCGGGAGCTACGAGCAGTACTTC CASSWGTSGSYEQYF
NA TRBJ1-1 TRBV6-5 NA TGTGCCAGCAGTTACTTCAGCGGTTGGGTTCGTGCTGAAGCTTTCTTT CASSYFSGWVRAEAFF
NA TRBJ2-1 TRBV15 TRBD2 TGTGCCACCAGCAGAGAAGCGGGAGTAGGCAATGAGCAGTTCTTC CATSREAGVGNEQFF
NA TRBJ2-1 TRBV9 TRBD2 TGTGCCAGCAGCGTAGGCGGGGGGAGCTCCTACAATGAGCAGTTCTTC CASSVGGGSSYNEQFF
NA TRBJ2-3 TRBV5-1 TRBD1 TGCGCCAGCAGCTCCCCGACAGGGGAGTGGACAGATACGCAGTATTTT CASSSPTGEWTDTQYF
NA TRBJ1-2 TRBV7-2 NA TGTGCCAGCAGCTTAGGTGGTGGGGGCAAGGTGGGCTACACCTTC CASSLGGGGKVGYTF
NA TRBJ2-1 TRBV13 NA TGTGCCAGCAGCGGGCCGCCTAGATTCTACAATGAGCAGTTCTTC CASSGPPRFYNEQFF
NA TRBJ1-3 TRBV18 NA TGTGCCAGCTCACCGGGCTCTGGAAACACCATATATTTT CASSPGSGNTIYF
NA TRBJ2-1 TRBV30 TRBD2 TGTGCCTGGATGGGCGGGGGGGCCGCCTACAATGAGCAGTTCTTC CAWMGGGAAYNEQFF
NA TRBJ2-7 TRBV7-9 TRBD2 TGTGCCAGCAGCCTTAGCGGGAGCTACGAGCAGTACTTC CASSLSGSYEQYF
few TRBJ2-1 TRBV18 NA TGTGCCAGCTCACCGTCGATAGACAATGAGCAGTTCTTC CASSPSIDNEQFF
NA TRBJ2-1 TRBV2 TRBD2 TGTGCCAGCAGTTTTACTAGCGGGAGAAACAATGAGCAGTTCTTC CASSFTSGRNNEQFF
NA TRBJ1-1 TRBV25-1 NA TGTGCCACCTGTGCGAAGGAAACTGAAGCTTTCTTT CATCAKETEAFF
once TRBJ2-5 TRBV28 TRBD1 TGTGCCAGCAGTTTATGGACAGGGTCCCTTTCAGAGACCCAGTACTTC CASSLWTGSLSETQYF
NA TRBJ1-1 TRBV6-5 TRBD1 TGTGCCAGCAGAAGACAGGGAGAAGCTTTCTTT CASRRQGEAFF
NA TRBJ1-5 TRBV2 NA TGTGCCAGCAGCCGAGAGGGGTCTCAGCCCCAGCATTTT CASSREGSQPQHF
NA TRBJ2-3 TRBV5-6 NA TGTGCCAGCAGCTTGGCAGGCGGGGCCGCAGATACGCAGTATTTT CASSLAGGAADTQYF
NA TRBJ2-5 TRBV7-2 NA TGTGCCAGCAGCTTCGATGGTTGGCAGGGGAGGGAGACCCAGTACTTC CASSFDGWQGRETQYF
NA TRBJ2-2 TRBV30 NA TGTGCCTGGAGTGTGACGGGACTCAACACCGGGGAGCTGTTTTTT CAWSVTGLNTGELFF
NA TRBJ1-1 TRBV18 NA TGTGCCAGCTCACCACTAGAAGGGGGGTCCACTGAAGCTTTCTTT CASSPLEGGSTEAFF
NA TRBJ2-5 TRBV18 NA TGTGCCAGCTCGCCGGGCAGCGGGGAGACCCAGTACTTC CASSPGSGETQYF
NA TRBJ2-7 TRBV5-4 TRBD2 TGTGCCAGCAGCTCTGGAGGCGGGAGGGCCAACTACGAGCAGTACTTC CASSSGGGRANYEQYF
NA TRBJ1-1 TRBV5-1 NA TGCGCCAGCAGCCAGGAAGGCCCGCGGGCTGAAGCTTTCTTT CASSQEGPRAEAFF
NA TRBJ1-3 TRBV7-2 NA TGTGCCAGCAGCTTCAGCCTCCTCTCTGGAAACACCATATATTTT CASSFSLLSGNTIYF
NA TRBJ2-7 TRBV19 TRBD2 TGTGCCAGTAGTACCGGGACTAGCGGCACCTACGAGCAGTACTTC CASSTGTSGTYEQYF
NA TRBJ2-5 TRBV7-6 NA TGTGCCAGCAGCTTAGCTCAGACTGGTATTCAAGAGACCCAGTACTTC CASSLAQTGIQETQYF
NA TRBJ2-2 TRBV7-6 TRBD2 TGTGCCAGCAGCACCCCGTTCGGCGGGGGATCGAACACCGGGGAGCTGTTTTTT CASSTPFGGGSNTGELFF
NA TRBJ2-7 TRBV9 TRBD1 TGTGCCAGCAGCGTAGCAGGCAGGGGGCAAGAAGGGCAGTACTTC CASSVAGRGQEGQYF
NA TRBJ1-2 TRBV9 NA TGTGCCAGCAGCGTAGTATCAACGACCCCCTATGGCTACACCTTC CASSVVSTTPYGYTF
once TRBJ1-5 TRBV19 NA TGTGCCAGCGGCCCTCTCCCCTTCCCCCAGCATTTT CASGPLPFPQHF
NA TRBJ1-5 TRBV19 NA TGTGCCAGTAGTATAGAAACCCAGCCCCAGCATTTT CASSIETQPQHF
NA TRBJ2-1 TRBV7-7 NA TGTGCTAGCAGCCGCGAGAAACTCTCCAATGAGCAGTTCTTC CASSREKLSNEQFF
NA TRBJ2-3 TRBV27 NA TGTGCCAGCAGTTTTGGACAGAGGGTGGATACGCAGTATTTT CASSFGQRVDTQYF
NA TRBJ2-7 TRBV11-2 TRBD1 TGTGCCAGCAGCTTAGTGGGACAGGGGAACTACGAGCAGTACTTC CASSLVGQGNYEQYF
NA TRBJ1-1 TRBV7-8 NA TGTGCCAGCAGCTTAGCGGGGCGGGGGCTAGAAGCTTTCTTT CASSLAGRGLEAFF